Given below is one T cell receptor beta chain in context. The data stem from a study of blood T cell repertoires in COVID-19. Study details: Researchers got acute and convalescent COVID-19 samples from the United States, Italy and Spain.

Germline V gene lookup returns CDR1 MNHEY and CDR2 SVGAGI. CDR3 length: 15 amino acids. V was pared by 2 bases and J by 0 bases, with 9 bases between. Source study methods: Researchers report that nucleated cell counts were estimated from reference gene primer amplification. The repertoire was sequenced with immunoSEQ multiplex PCR; TCRdb's copy has only in-frame clones and lacks some. V and J calls and clone size are copied from that table; D and trimming were computed from the DNA. This table has over 85,000 clones, roughly four fifths appearing once. Source material: peripheral blood. V gene TRBV6-5 combines with J gene TRBJ2-3, with D maybe TRBD2 (7 bases). The sequence came from a woman aged 65 to 85 with acute or convalescent COVID-19. Written as DNA, the CDR3 is TGTGCCAGCAGTTACAGGGGGGGCAGCACAGATACGCAGTATTTT. Translating it yields CASSYRGGSTDTQYF.